This T cell receptor (beta chain) stems from a study of shared clonotypes between healthy human individuals. Study-wide results and limits: What rarefaction showed was incomplete sorted-subset sequencing despite large depth.

The table came from immunoSEQ multiplex PCR; TCRdb's copy has only in-frame clones and leaves some out. The sample has about 2,200,000 clones, around 93% seen once. Of note for this clone: Its antigen remains unidentified.

CDR3 length equals 14 residues. Per germline, CDR1 MNHEY and CDR2 SMNVEV (reference sequence). Trimming stripped 2 bases from V and 6 bases from J, with 14 bases between. Naive CD8 populations comprised CD45RO-negative cells positively selected for CCR7, excluding terminally differentiated effector memory CD45RA+ cells. Each of the donors was a healthy adult who was HIV-negative and had not had a recent acute infection or vaccination. This clonotype originated in a man younger than 35 in good health. Some clones in this sample may be carry-over from other donors' samples. The sample was naive CD8+ T cells from PBMCs. The rearrangement uses TRBV27 and TRBJ2-7; possible D gene TRBD2, 5 bases. The CDR3 loop reads CASSLTGPRGEQYF. The CDR3 DNA sequence: TGTGCCAGCAGTTTAACGGGCCCCCGGGGCGAGCAGTACTTC.